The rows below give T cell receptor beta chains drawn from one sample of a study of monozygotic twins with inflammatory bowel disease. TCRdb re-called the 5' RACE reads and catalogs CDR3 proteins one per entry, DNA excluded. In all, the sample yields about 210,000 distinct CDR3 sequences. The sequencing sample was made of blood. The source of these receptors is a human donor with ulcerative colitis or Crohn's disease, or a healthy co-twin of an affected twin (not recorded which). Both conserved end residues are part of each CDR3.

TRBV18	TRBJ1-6	CASSTSTGLTGSPLHF
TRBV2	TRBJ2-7	CASRNDLLAYEQYF
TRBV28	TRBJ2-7	CASSPGLGNLNEQYF
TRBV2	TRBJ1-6	CASTTGTWNSPLHF
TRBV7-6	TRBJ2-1	CASSLEGDGGYNNEQFF
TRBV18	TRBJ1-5	CASSPTGGLRSNQPQHF
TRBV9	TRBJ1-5	CASSGTQGINQPQHF
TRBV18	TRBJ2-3	CASSPRPHTDTQYF
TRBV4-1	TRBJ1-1	CASSRSETMNTEAFF
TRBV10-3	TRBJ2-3	CAALSTDTQYF
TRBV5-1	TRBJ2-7	CASSFQGPEQYF
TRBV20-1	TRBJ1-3	CSATGLGNTIYF
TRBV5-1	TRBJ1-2	CASSLMGFNTGTDRGYGYTF
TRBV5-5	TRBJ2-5	CASSLGGLGETQYF
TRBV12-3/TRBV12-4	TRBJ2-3	CASSSWTSGGADTQYF
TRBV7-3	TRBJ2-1	CASSLGQGVINEQFF
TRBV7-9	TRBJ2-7	CASSLGQDSFYEQYF
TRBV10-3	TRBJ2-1	CAISEFYSVDEQFF
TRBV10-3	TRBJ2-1	CAISERNGGKYNEQFF
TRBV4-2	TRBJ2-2	CASSQDRSRHTGELFF
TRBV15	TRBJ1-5	CATSREYGGLMGNQPQHF
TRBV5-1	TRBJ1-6	CASSWTIVGNSPLHF
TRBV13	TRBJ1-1	CASSLGPRMNTEAFF
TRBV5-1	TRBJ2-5	CASSPGHLLQETQYF
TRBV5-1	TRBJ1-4	CASSLFGTPEEKLFF
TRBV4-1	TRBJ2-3	CASSQVSFSDTQYF
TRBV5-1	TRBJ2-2	CASSSRSGPNTGELFF
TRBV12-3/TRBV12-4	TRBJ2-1	CASSLLTNEQFF
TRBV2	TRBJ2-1	CASSDPGLAYNEQFF